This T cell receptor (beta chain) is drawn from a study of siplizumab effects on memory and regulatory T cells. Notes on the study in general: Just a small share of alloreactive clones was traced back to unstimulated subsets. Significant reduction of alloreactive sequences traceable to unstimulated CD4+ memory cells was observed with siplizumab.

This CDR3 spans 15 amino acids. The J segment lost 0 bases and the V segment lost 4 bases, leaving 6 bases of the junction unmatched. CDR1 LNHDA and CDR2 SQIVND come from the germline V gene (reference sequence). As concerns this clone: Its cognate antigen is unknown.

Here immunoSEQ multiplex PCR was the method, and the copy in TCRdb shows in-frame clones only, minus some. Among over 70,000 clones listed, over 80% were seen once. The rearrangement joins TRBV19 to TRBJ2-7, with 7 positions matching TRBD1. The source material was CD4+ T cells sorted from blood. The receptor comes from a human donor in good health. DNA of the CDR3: TGTGCCAGTAGTACGAGACAGGGTTTCTCCTACGAGCAGTACTTC. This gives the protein CASSTRQGFSYEQYF.